This T cell receptor beta chain emerged from a study of CD8+ T cells in alopecia areata. Study results and caveats: Numerous clones, expanded in lesions, remained in scalp and blood during tofacitinib. Administration of tofacitinib significantly diminished scalp clonality and expanded CD8+ clones within the top 100.

RNA, once extracted, was reverse transcribed into cDNA for use as the sequencing template. Only in-frame clones appear in the TCRdb table, and some are missing; sequencing was by immunoSEQ multiplex PCR. The sample lists hundreds of thousands of clones, 66% seen once, with over 1% in the top ten. Treatment indicated: oral pan-JAK inhibitor, 5-10 mg twice daily. Collected material from alopecia areata patients comprised lesional scalp punch biopsies and peripheral blood. About this clone itself: The antigen is unknown.

Germline V gene data show CDR1 as LNHDA and CDR2 as SQIVND (reference sequence). The CDR3 loop spans 12 amino acids. V was pared by 5 bases and J by 5 bases, with 9 bases between. The clonotype comes from a human donor with alopecia areata. The chain uses TRBV19 and TRBJ2-5, with D unresolved. Sample: CD4+ T cells sorted from blood, taken around week 42, from a patient treated with tofacitinib. CDR3 amino acids: CASSAASETQYF. The DNA for the CDR3 is TGTGCCAGTAGTGCGGCAAGCGAGACCCAGTACTTC.